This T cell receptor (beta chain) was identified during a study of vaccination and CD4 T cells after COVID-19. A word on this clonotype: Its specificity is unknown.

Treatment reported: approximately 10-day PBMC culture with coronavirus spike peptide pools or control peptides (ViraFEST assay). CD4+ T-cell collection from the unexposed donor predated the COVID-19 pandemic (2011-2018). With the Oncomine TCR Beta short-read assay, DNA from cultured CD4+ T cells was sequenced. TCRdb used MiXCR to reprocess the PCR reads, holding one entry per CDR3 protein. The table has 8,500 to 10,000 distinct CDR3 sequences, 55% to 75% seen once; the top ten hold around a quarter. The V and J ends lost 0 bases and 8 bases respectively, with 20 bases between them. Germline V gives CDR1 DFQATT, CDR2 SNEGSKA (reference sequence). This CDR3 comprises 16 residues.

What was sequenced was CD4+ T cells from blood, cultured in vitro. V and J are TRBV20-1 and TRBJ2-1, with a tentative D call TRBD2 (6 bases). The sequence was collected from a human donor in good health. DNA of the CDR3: TGCAGTGCTAGAGACCCTCCGGGACTCCAGACCCATGAGCAGTTCTTC. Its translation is CSARDPPGLQTHEQFF.